This T cell receptor beta chain derives from a study of blood T cell repertoires in COVID-19. Study background: From the United States, Italy and Spain came samples of acute and convalescent COVID-19.

This clone was detected once. Repertoires were generated with immunoSEQ multiplex PCR, while TCRdb's copy carries only in-frame clones and drops some. The sample yields 210,000 or so clones, over 75% seen once. With 7 bases clipped from V and 2 bases from J, the junction kept 10 bases outside the gene matches. Looked up from germline, CDR1 is SGHRS and CDR2 is YFSETQ. The length of the CDR3 is 15 residues. The chain couples TRBV5-1 to TRBJ2-5, with 8 bases identical to TRBD2. The receptor was isolated from a woman over 75 with active or convalescent COVID-19. The sample taken for sequencing was peripheral blood. In DNA form, the CDR3 reads TGCGCCAGCGGACCCCAGACGGGGGGGCAAGAGACCCAGTACTTC. It yields the protein CASGPQTGGQETQYF.